Listed below are T cell receptor beta chains from one sample, sequenced in a study of monozygotic twins with inflammatory bowel disease. TCRdb reanalyzed the 5' RACE reads, giving one entry per CDR3 protein sequence and no DNA. This table holds some 170,000 distinct CDR3 sequences. Sequenced input: blood. These receptors all stem from a human donor with ulcerative colitis or Crohn's disease, or a healthy co-twin of an affected twin (not recorded which). Both conserved end residues are part of each CDR3. Each record gives: J gene, V gene, CDR3 protein.

TRBJ2-3 TRBV7-9 CASRRLAGPSTDTQYF
TRBJ2-3 TRBV7-2 CASSPPPSGRGTDTQYF
TRBJ1-5 TRBV5-1 CASSSLGGDQPQHF
TRBJ2-7 TRBV7-2 CASSLASGSSSYEQYF
TRBJ2-3 TRBV20-1 CSAIIAPKGTDTQYF
TRBJ1-5 TRBV7-9 CASSFTGGNQPQHF
TRBJ2-2 TRBV20-1 CSARGTGNTGELFF
TRBJ1-2 TRBV25-1 CASSGGKTAYGYTF
TRBJ2-1 TRBV13 CASSLQGHEQFF
TRBJ2-5 TRBV9 CASSVGGGVETQYF
TRBJ2-7 TRBV28 CASSQPSLSYEQYF
TRBJ2-7 TRBV29-1 CSVKTGGSEQYF
TRBJ1-5 TRBV2 CASMAREDQPQHF
TRBJ2-3 TRBV11-2 CASSFGMDTQYF
TRBJ1-1 TRBV5-1 CASSLIQGTGEAFF
TRBJ2-1 TRBV2 CASSPQGQPSYNEQFF
TRBJ2-3 TRBV28 CATLQGEFVGTDTQYF
TRBJ2-1 TRBV29-1 CSARLDGTSYNEQFF
TRBJ2-1 TRBV11-1 CASTYTLGGDEQFF
TRBJ1-1 TRBV20-1 CSARPRKTYKNTEAFF
TRBJ2-2 TRBV11-2 CASSLRTSGRVAGELFF
TRBJ2-7 TRBV28 CASSLFLAGTYEQYF
TRBJ2-1 TRBV3-1 CASSQEGSVARQFF
TRBJ1-6 TRBV4-3 CASSQDPGQGNSPLHF
TRBJ2-7 TRBV14 CASSVREAVNEQYF
TRBJ2-1 TRBV7-9 CASSREGTSANEQFF
TRBJ1-4 TRBV5-1 CASSGTGDNEKLFF
TRBJ1-2 TRBV13 CASSKHRDGYTF
TRBJ1-4 TRBV6-5 CASSYSRTSSLDEKLFF
TRBJ2-2 TRBV5-5 CASSILVLTNTGELFF
TRBJ2-1 TRBV5-1 CASSPGVLSGSLNEQFF
TRBJ2-2 TRBV5-1 CASSFGQGELFF
TRBJ2-7 TRBV5-1 CASSLDGRAPEQYF
TRBJ2-7 TRBV15 CATSRDRGGREQYF
TRBJ1-5 TRBV2 CASSEAGLSNQPQHF
TRBJ2-1 TRBV5-1 CASSPGTSGIWSYNEQFF
TRBJ2-1 TRBV24-1 CATSDTGTRSYNEQFF
TRBJ2-3 TRBV10-3 CATGTSAFTDTQYF
TRBJ2-5 TRBV7-2 CASSLEDSGSGETQYF
TRBJ2-7 TRBV12-3/TRBV12-4 CASSPTGGKSYEQYF
TRBJ1-1 TRBV6-2/TRBV6-3 CASIPYRQGWEAFF
TRBJ2-7 TRBV10-3 CAITHSPSYEQYF
TRBJ2-3 TRBV11-2 CASSLGTSGMRTDTQYF
TRBJ2-1 TRBV20-1 CSATGLAHYNEQFF
TRBJ1-2 TRBV6-5 CASSYGGGNYGYTF
TRBJ2-2 TRBV14 CASSRQGAFGGTGELFF